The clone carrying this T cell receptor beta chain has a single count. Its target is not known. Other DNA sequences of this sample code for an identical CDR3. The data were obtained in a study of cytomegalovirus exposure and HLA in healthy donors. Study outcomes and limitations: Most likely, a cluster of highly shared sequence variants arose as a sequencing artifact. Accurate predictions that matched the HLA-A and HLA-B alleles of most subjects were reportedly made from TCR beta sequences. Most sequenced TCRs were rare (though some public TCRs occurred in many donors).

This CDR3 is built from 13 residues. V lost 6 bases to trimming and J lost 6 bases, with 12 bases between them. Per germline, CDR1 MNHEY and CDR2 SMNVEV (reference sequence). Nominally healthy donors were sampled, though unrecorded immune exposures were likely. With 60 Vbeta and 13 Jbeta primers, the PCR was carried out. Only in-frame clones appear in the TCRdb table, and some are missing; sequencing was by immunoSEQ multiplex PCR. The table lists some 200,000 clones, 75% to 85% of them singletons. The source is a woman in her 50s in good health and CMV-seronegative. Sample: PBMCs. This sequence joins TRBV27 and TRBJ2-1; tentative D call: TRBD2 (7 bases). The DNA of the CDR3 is TGTGCCAGCAGCTTGGCGGGGGCCAATGAGCAGTTCTTC. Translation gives CASSLAGANEQFF.